A selection of T cell receptor beta chains follows, all from one sample in a study of beta chain features in type 1 diabetes. Profiled with immunoSEQ multiplex PCR; TCRdb holds only in-frame clones, not every one. The data hold 600,000 to 650,000 clones, with about 14% observed a single time. The sample comprised naive CD4+ T cells from blood. All receptors derive from a young man in good health. Both conserved end residues are part of each CDR3. The D gene is left open where the match is weak. Clone size is given for some rows only: seen once, a few or many times, or a class if the clone is expanded.

V: TRBV28; size: .; D: .; J: TRBJ2-7; CDR3: CASSTPTARVAEQYF; DNA: TGTGCCAGCAGCACCCCCACAGCCAGGGTTGCCGAGCAGTACTTC
V: TRBV20-1; size: .; D: TRBD1; J: TRBJ2-7; CDR3: CSAPGGGEQYF; DNA: TGCAGTGCGCCAGGGGGCGGCGAGCAGTACTTC
V: TRBV10-3; size: .; D: .; J: TRBJ1-5; CDR3: CAISGPGSNQPQHF; DNA: TGTGCCATCAGTGGACCGGGTAGCAATCAGCCCCAGCATTTT
V: TRBV5-4; size: few; D: .; J: TRBJ2-7; CDR3: CASSVDTGWGYEQYF; DNA: TGTGCCAGCAGCGTCGATACAGGGTGGGGTTACGAGCAGTACTTC
V: TRBV27; size: few; D: TRBD1; J: TRBJ1-2; CDR3: CASSRTGNYGYTF; DNA: TGTGCCAGCAGTAGGACAGGAAACTATGGCTACACCTTC
V: TRBV29-1; size: .; D: TRBD1; J: TRBJ1-1; CDR3: CSVKLARGQTHYRGNTEAFF; DNA: TGCAGCGTTAAGTTAGCAAGGGGACAGACACATTACCGGGGGAACACTGAAGCTTTCTTT
V: TRBV28; size: .; D: TRBD1; J: TRBJ1-3; CDR3: CASSSPGTGGNTIYF; DNA: TGTGCCAGCAGTTCCCCCGGGACAGGGGGAAACACCATATATTTT
V: TRBV28; size: .; D: TRBD2; J: TRBJ2-3; CDR3: CASSLTSGGTDTQYF; DNA: TGTGCCAGCAGTTTAACTAGCGGGGGAACAGATACGCAGTATTTT
V: TRBV7-2; size: .; D: .; J: TRBJ1-1; CDR3: CASSPRYAGAEAFF; DNA: TGTGCCAGCAGCCCCCGATATGCGGGTGCTGAAGCTTTCTTT
V: TRBV9; size: few; D: .; J: TRBJ2-3; CDR3: CASSPQPTTDTQYF; DNA: TGTGCCAGCAGCCCGCAGCCTACCACAGATACGCAGTATTTT
V: TRBV28; size: .; D: TRBD1; J: TRBJ1-5; CDR3: CASSLPGQGQPQHF; DNA: TGTGCCAGCAGCTTGCCGGGACAGGGTCAGCCCCAGCATTTT
V: TRBV11-2; size: few; D: .; J: TRBJ2-5; CDR3: CASSSQYIATQYF; DNA: TGTGCCAGCAGCTCCCAGTATATTGCAACCCAGTACTTC
V: TRBV7-9; size: .; D: TRBD1; J: TRBJ1-4; CDR3: CASSPPGGEKLFF; DNA: TGTGCCAGCAGTCCTCCAGGGGGCGAAAAACTGTTTTTT
V: TRBV4-1; size: few; D: .; J: TRBJ2-1; CDR3: CASRPAGLAGSEQFF; DNA: TGCGCCAGCAGACCGGCAGGGCTAGCTGGTTCGGAGCAGTTCTTC
V: TRBV9; size: .; D: .; J: TRBJ1-2; CDR3: CASSPGDYGYTF; DNA: TGTGCCAGCAGCCCAGGGGACTATGGCTACACCTTC
V: TRBV10-3; size: few; D: TRBD1; J: TRBJ2-1; CDR3: CAAGTGRLNEQFF; DNA: TGTGCCGCCGGGACAGGGAGATTGAATGAGCAGTTCTTC
V: TRBV30; size: few; D: .; J: TRBJ1-1; CDR3: CAWSGEMAFF; DNA: TGTGCCTGGAGTGGCGAAATGGCTTTCTTT
V: TRBV9; size: .; D: .; J: TRBJ2-7; CDR3: CASSEGDEQYF; DNA: TGTGCCAGCAGCGAGGGGGACGAGCAGTACTTC
V: TRBV5-5; size: few; D: TRBD1; J: TRBJ2-7; CDR3: CASSLEQGRKYF; DNA: TGTGCCAGCAGCTTGGAACAGGGGAGAAAGTACTTC
V: TRBV7-9; size: few; D: TRBD1; J: TRBJ1-1; CDR3: CASSFTQGATEAFF; DNA: TGTGCCAGCAGCTTTACCCAGGGGGCCACTGAAGCTTTCTTT
V: TRBV9; size: few; D: TRBD1; J: TRBJ2-7; CDR3: CASSRGQGVYEQYF; DNA: TGTGCCAGCAGCCGGGGACAGGGAGTTTACGAGCAGTACTTC
V: TRBV4-2; size: .; D: .; J: TRBJ2-7; CDR3: CASSRTEGLSEQYF; DNA: TGTGCCAGCAGCCGGACAGAAGGTTTGAGCGAGCAGTACTTC
V: TRBV6-5; size: .; D: .; J: TRBJ2-7; CDR3: CASRLGENEQYF; DNA: TGTGCCAGCAGGTTGGGGGAAAACGAGCAGTACTTC
V: TRBV9; size: .; D: .; J: TRBJ2-5; CDR3: CASSVGEETQYF; DNA: TGTGCCAGCAGCGTGGGGGAAGAGACCCAGTACTTC
V: TRBV7-2; size: .; D: TRBD2; J: TRBJ2-2; CDR3: CASSPSGTSFGELFF; DNA: TGTGCCAGCAGCCCGTCCGGGACTAGCTTCGGGGAGCTGTTTTTT
V: TRBV7-2; size: .; D: .; J: TRBJ1-1; CDR3: CASSPSLDRNTEAFF; DNA: TGTGCCAGCAGCCCCTCCCTCGACAGGAACACTGAAGCTTTCTTT
V: TRBV10-3; size: few; D: TRBD2; J: TRBJ2-3; CDR3: CAITGGLAFTDTQYF; DNA: TGTGCCATCACCGGCGGACTAGCGTTCACAGATACGCAGTATTTT
V: TRBV4-1; size: few; D: TRBD1; J: TRBJ2-7; CDR3: CASSLSDRYYEQYF; DNA: TGCGCCAGCAGCCTTTCGGACAGGTACTACGAGCAGTACTTC
V: TRBV9; size: .; D: .; J: TRBJ1-2; CDR3: CASSVDQGKYGYTF; DNA: TGTGCCAGCAGCGTAGACCAGGGGAAGTACGGCTACACCTTC
V: TRBV25-1; size: few; D: TRBD1; J: TRBJ2-5; CDR3: CASGHRGRRTETQYF; DNA: TGTGCCAGCGGGCACAGGGGGCGAAGAACAGAGACCCAGTACTTC
V: TRBV18; size: few; D: .; J: TRBJ1-2; CDR3: CASSPARAGAYGYTF; DNA: TGTGCCAGCTCACCCGCTAGGGCAGGAGCCTATGGCTACACCTTC
V: TRBV14; size: few; D: TRBD2; J: TRBJ2-2; CDR3: CASSQTSGSLTGELFF; DNA: TGTGCCAGCAGCCAGACTAGCGGGAGCCTCACCGGGGAGCTGTTTTTT
V: TRBV23-1; size: .; D: .; J: TRBJ2-2; CDR3: CASGVNSREDTGELFF; DNA: TGCGCCAGCGGAGTCAACTCCAGGGAGGACACCGGGGAGCTGTTTTTT
V: TRBV29-1; size: .; D: TRBD1; J: TRBJ2-5; CDR3: CSVLYRGETQYF; DNA: TGCAGCGTCCTCTACAGGGGGGAGACCCAGTACTTC
V: TRBV7-9; size: few; D: TRBD1; J: TRBJ2-7; CDR3: CASSETGTYEQYF; DNA: TGTGCCAGCAGCGAGACAGGGACCTACGAGCAGTACTTC
V: TRBV4-3; size: .; D: .; J: TRBJ1-2; CDR3: CASSQGGVSLNYGYTF; DNA: TGCGCCAGCAGCCAGGGGGGCGTGTCTTTAAACTATGGCTACACCTTC
V: TRBV7-9; size: few; D: .; J: TRBJ2-3; CDR3: CASSLEGRRTDTQYF; DNA: TGTGCCAGCAGCTTAGAAGGGCGCCGCACAGATACGCAGTATTTT
V: TRBV6-5; size: .; D: .; J: TRBJ2-1; CDR3: CASSEETGHNEQFF; DNA: TGTGCCAGCAGTGAGGAAACAGGGCACAATGAGCAGTTCTTC
V: TRBV19; size: few; D: TRBD1; J: TRBJ2-3; CDR3: CASSLRDRGTDTQYF; DNA: TGTGCCAGTAGTTTGCGGGACAGGGGCACAGATACGCAGTATTTT
V: TRBV5-1; size: few; D: .; J: TRBJ2-1; CDR3: CASSLWTDPDNEQFF; DNA: TGCGCCAGCAGCTTGTGGACTGATCCCGACAATGAGCAGTTCTTC
V: TRBV5-6; size: .; D: .; J: TRBJ2-3; CDR3: CASSLAGKSPDTQYF; DNA: TGTGCCAGCAGCTTGGCTGGGAAGAGCCCAGATACGCAGTATTTT
V: TRBV7-9; size: .; D: .; J: TRBJ1-6; CDR3: CASSLWDDFNSPLHF; DNA: TGTGCCAGCAGCTTGTGGGACGACTTTAATTCACCCCTCCACTTT
V: TRBV6-1; size: few; D: .; J: TRBJ1-1; CDR3: CASDRAYEAFF; DNA: TGTGCCAGCGACAGAGCCTATGAAGCTTTCTTT
V: TRBV7-2; size: .; D: TRBD2; J: TRBJ2-3; CDR3: CASSPRGSSGSGITDTQYF; DNA: TGTGCCAGCAGCCCAAGGGGGTCTAGCGGGAGCGGTATCACAGATACGCAGTATTTT
V: TRBV4-3; size: few; D: TRBD1; J: TRBJ2-7; CDR3: CASSNPGQVQYF; DNA: TGCGCCAGCAGTAACCCGGGACAGGTGCAGTACTTC